This entry concerns a single T cell receptor beta chain. The specificity of this receptor is unknown. There are no base qualities to consult, and no much larger clone falls within one base. Each collaborating institution followed its own protocols to collect whole blood in K2EDTA tubes. For TCRbeta analysis, collaborators shipped samples in one of three forms: frozen whole blood, isolated PBMCs, or DNA extracted from either of those sample types. TCRbeta CDR3 regions were amplified from genomic DNA using the immunoSEQ Assay, a bias-controlled multiplex PCR. In the paper's pipeline: Within the assay, amplification of reference gene primers was used to estimate how many nucleated cells each sample contained. To quantify the absolute abundance of each unique TCRbeta CDR3 rearrangement, sequence reads were collapsed and filtered. For each sample, productive Simpson clonality was calculated as the square root of Simpson's diversity index across productive rearrangements. TCRdb mirrors the immuneACCESS table, restricted to in-frame sequences. Some clones are absent from its copies; in checked studies, under half trace to an unresolved V gene, and the reason for the others is unknown. The DNA gave D and trimming, while V, J and clone size come from that table. Present in this sample are more than 150,000 clones, approximately 80% of which were seen just once. The biggest ten clones account for 2.9% of the sample.

V is reduced by 5 bases and J by 4 bases, leaving a spacing of 15 bases between them. From cysteine to phenylalanine, the CDR3 is 15 amino acids long. Kept here is only the CDR3 DNA, which spans 45 bases and is read in frame from base 1. Looking up the germline V gene (reference sequence) yields CDR1 LGHDT and CDR2 YNNKEL. These data are taken from a study of blood T cell repertoires in COVID-19 (dated by TCRdb to about 2020). About the full investigation: Collaborator samples came from the United States, Italy and Spain and covered acute and convalescent phases of COVID-19. The material from the prospective study consisted of cDNA or gDNA derived from T cells, B-cell-depleted T cells, or PBMCs. Subjects who had been exposed to COVID-19, were actively infected with it, or had recovered from it provided the deeply sampled blood TCRbeta repertoires that made up the dataset. A freely available public database, intended as a resource for researchers studying the immune response to SARS-CoV-2, is where the repertoires were released. Samples came from the ongoing ImmuneRACE study (first 160 participants) plus 1,254 subjects from 6 global collaborators. Sample metadata almost always included a de-identified subject ID, COVID-19 status, age in years and sex. Where available, HLA class I and class II types were taken from metadata supplied by the sample provider and were not determined by assay-based typing. Study-level results and caveats: Clinical and demographic metadata were provided uncurated, with the amount varying by source and participant.

The sequence was collected from a woman aged 55-75 years with acute or convalescent COVID-19. Sequenced input: peripheral blood. The sequence links TRBV3-1 (or the pseudogene TRBV3-2) to TRBJ1-3; too little of a D gene remains to name it. DNA sequence: TGTGCCAGCAGCGCCGTTGCGGGCCCAGGAAACACCATATATTTT. It translates to CASSAVAGPGNTIYF.